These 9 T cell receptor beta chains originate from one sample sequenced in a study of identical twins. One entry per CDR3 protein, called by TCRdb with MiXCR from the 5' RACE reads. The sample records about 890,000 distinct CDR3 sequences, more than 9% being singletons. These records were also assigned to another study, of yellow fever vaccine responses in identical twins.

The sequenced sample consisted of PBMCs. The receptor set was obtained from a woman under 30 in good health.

This chain's CDR3 is CASSRQIGLADSFSSTDTQYF. CDR3 coding DNA: TGTGCCAGCAGCCGCCAAATCGGACTAGCGGATTCGTTTTCTAGCACAGATACGCAGTATTTT. The rearrangement joins TRBV11-2 to TRBJ2-3, with 10 nucleotides matching TRBD2. Germline CDR1 SGHAT, CDR2 FQNNGV. The CDR3 is 21 amino acids. Unmatched junction bases numbered 20, after V lost 5 bases and J lost 0 bases.

The DNA for the CDR3 is TGTGCCAGCAGCCAATACGGGACAGGGGGGAGCACCGGGGAGCTGTTTTTT. Amino acid sequence: CASSQYGTGGSTGELFF. The rearrangement links TRBV4-2 to TRBJ2-2, with 11 bases identical to TRBD1. The ends lost 2 bases at V and 4 bases at J; junction bases unmatched: 6. The CDR3 extends over 17 amino acids. Per the germline V gene, CDR1 is LGHNA and CDR2 is YNFKEQ.

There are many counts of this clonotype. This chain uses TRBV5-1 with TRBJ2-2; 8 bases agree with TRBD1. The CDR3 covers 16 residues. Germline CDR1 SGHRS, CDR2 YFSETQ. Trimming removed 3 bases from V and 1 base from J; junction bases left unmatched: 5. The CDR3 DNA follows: TGCGCCAGCAGCTCGGCAGGGACAGGGAACACCGGGGAGCTGTTTTTT. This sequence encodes CASSSAGTGNTGELFF.

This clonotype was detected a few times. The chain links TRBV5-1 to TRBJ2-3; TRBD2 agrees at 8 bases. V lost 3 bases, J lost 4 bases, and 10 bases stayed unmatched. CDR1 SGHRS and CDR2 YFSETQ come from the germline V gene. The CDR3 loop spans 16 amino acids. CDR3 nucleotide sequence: TGCGCCAGCAGCTGGGGCACCCGGGAGGGTGCAGATACGCAGTATTTT. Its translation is CASSWGTREGADTQYF.

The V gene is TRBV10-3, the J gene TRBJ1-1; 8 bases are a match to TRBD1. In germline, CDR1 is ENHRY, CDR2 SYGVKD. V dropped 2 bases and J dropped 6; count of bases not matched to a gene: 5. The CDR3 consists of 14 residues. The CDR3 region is CAISEGTGGPEAFF. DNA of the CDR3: TGTGCCATCAGTGAGGGTACAGGGGGGCCTGAAGCTTTCTTT.

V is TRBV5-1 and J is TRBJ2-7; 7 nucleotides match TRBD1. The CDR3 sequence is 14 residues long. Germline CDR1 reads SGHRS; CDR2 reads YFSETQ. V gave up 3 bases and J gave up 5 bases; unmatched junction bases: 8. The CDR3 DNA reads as TGCGCCAGCAGCTGGGAACAGGGGTACAACGAGCAGTACTTC. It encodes CASSWEQGYNEQYF. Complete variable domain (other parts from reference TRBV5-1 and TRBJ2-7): KAGVTQTPRYLIKTRGQQVTLSCSPISGHRSVSWYQQTPGQGLQFLFEYFSETQRNKGNFPGRFSGRQFSNSRSEMNVSTLELGDSALYLCASSWEQGYNEQYFGPGTRLTVT.

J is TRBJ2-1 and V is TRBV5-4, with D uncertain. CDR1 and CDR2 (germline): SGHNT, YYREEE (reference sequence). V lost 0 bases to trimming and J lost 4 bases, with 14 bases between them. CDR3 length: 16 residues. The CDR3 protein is CASSLATSMKYNEQFF. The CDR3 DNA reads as TGTGCCAGCAGCTTGGCCACCTCCATGAAATACAATGAGCAGTTCTTC.

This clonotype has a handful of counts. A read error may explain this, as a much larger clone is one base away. This CDR3 is CASSLVYEQFF. Here the CDR3 DNA reads TGTGCCAGCAGTTTAGTCTATGAGCAGTTCTTC. The J gene is TRBJ2-1, the V gene TRBV12-3 or TRBV12-4; D not certain. This CDR3 has 11 amino acids. V lost 1 base, J lost 8 bases, and 3 bases lay in between.

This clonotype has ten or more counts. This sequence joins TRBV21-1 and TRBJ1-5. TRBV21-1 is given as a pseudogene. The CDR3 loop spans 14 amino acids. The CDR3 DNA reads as TGTGCCAGCACCTGCCGTTCGGCGAATCAGCCCCAGCATTTT. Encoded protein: CASTCRSANQPQHF.